A selection of T cell receptor beta chains follows, all from one sample in a study of a mutant IDH1 vaccine in newly diagnosed glioma. Their antigens are not known. The data were produced by immunoSEQ multiplex PCR, yet TCRdb's version contains in-frame clones alone and is incomplete. The table has tens of thousands of clones, more than 85% seen once. Sequencing was performed on PBMCs, taken from a glioma patient whose treatment included an IDH1 peptide vaccine. These receptors were collected from a woman aged 50 to 60 with glioma. Both conserved end residues are part of each CDR3. The order of the fields is D gene, J gene, V gene, clone size, CDR3 DNA, CDR3 protein. D genes are given only for firm matches. Rows give clone size only sometimes, using once, few, many, or a class for an expanded clone.

NA | TRBJ1-2 | TRBV6-1 | few | TGTGCCAGCAGTGAAGCGCGTTTAGCTAAGGACTATGGCTACACCTTC | CASSEARLAKDYGYTF
NA | TRBJ2-7 | TRBV9 | once | TGTGCCAGCAGCGCTCTAGAGTCTATGGGCGAGCAGTACTTC | CASSALESMGEQYF
TRBD2 | TRBJ2-2 | TRBV5-4 | NA | TGTGCCAGCAGTCGAGCTAGCGGGAGGGCCACCGGGGAGCTGTTTTTT | CASSRASGRATGELFF
NA | TRBJ1-1 | TRBV6-6 | NA | TGTGCCAGCAGTTACTGGGGGCAGGGTGGAGGCACTGAAGCTTTCTTT | CASSYWGQGGGTEAFF
TRBD1 | TRBJ2-7 | TRBV11-2 | NA | TGTGCCAGCAGCTTGGGACAGGGGGCGAGGGAGCAGTACTTC | CASSLGQGAREQYF
NA | TRBJ1-6 | TRBV10-3 | NA | TGTGCCATCAGTGACGGGGAAGGGGTCCTCTATAATTCACCCCTCCACTTT | CAISDGEGVLYNSPLHF
NA | TRBJ2-2 | TRBV6-5 | NA | TGTGCCAGCAGTTACGCGTACGGGGGGCCCGGGGAGCTGTTTTTT | CASSYAYGGPGELFF
NA | TRBJ1-6 | TRBV7-9 | NA | TGTGCCAGCAGCACACAGGGAGGGTCACCCCTCCACTTT | CASSTQGGSPLHF
TRBD1 | TRBJ2-2 | TRBV12-5 | NA | TGTGCTAGTGGTTTCCCCGGGACAGGGAGCACCGGGGAGCTGTTTTTT | CASGFPGTGSTGELFF
NA | TRBJ1-1 | TRBV11-1 | NA | TGTGCCAGCAGCTTAGCGTACACTGAAGCTTTCTTT | CASSLAYTEAFF
NA | TRBJ1-3 | TRBV28 | NA | TGTGCCAGCAGCCGCGACAGGAACTCTGGAAACACCATATATTTT | CASSRDRNSGNTIYF
TRBD2 | TRBJ2-7 | TRBV2 | NA | TGTGCCAGCAGTGAGGGGCAGGGAGGGAATAGCTTC | CASSEGQGGNSF
NA | TRBJ2-2 | TRBV7-3 | NA | TGTGCCAGCAGCCCCCTAACCTACACCGGGGAGCTGTTTTTT | CASSPLTYTGELFF
NA | TRBJ2-5 | TRBV25-1 | NA | TGTGCCAGCAGTGAATACCCTGAGACCCAGTACTTC | CASSEYPETQYF
TRBD2 | TRBJ2-7 | TRBV5-6 | NA | TGTGCCAGCAGCGTCGTAGCGGGGGCAAGGGAGCAGTACTTC | CASSVVAGAREQYF
TRBD2 | TRBJ2-7 | TRBV6-4 | NA | TGTGCCAGCAGTGAAACTAGCGGGAGCTCCTACGAGCAGTACTTC | CASSETSGSSYEQYF
NA | TRBJ2-7 | TRBV11-2 | once | TGTGCCAGCAGCTGGAGTGGGGACACCTACGAGCAGTACTTC | CASSWSGDTYEQYF
NA | TRBJ2-1 | TRBV10-3 | NA | TGTGCCATCAGTGAGTCGTACTCACAGGGTAGGGGTGAGCAGTTCTTC | CAISESYSQGRGEQFF
NA | TRBJ1-5 | TRBV6-6 | NA | TGTGCCAGCAGTGCGGGAGTTAGCAATCAGCCCCAGCATTTT | CASSAGVSNQPQHF
NA | TRBJ2-7 | TRBV28 | NA | TGTGCCAGCACTCCGGTGGAAGAGGGGGACGAGCAGTACTTC | CASTPVEEGDEQYF
NA | TRBJ1-1 | TRBV5-1 | NA | TGCGCCAGCAGCTTGGTGGGGGGGCAAGGAACTGAAGCTTTCTTT | CASSLVGGQGTEAFF
NA | TRBJ1-1 | TRBV11-1 | NA | TGTGCCAGCACCTTAAGAGGAGACAGGCCGAACACTGAAGCTTTCTTT | CASTLRGDRPNTEAFF
NA | TRBJ1-1 | TRBV6-6 | NA | TGTGCCAGCACTCTCCGGTCGGGGGCTGAAGCTTTCTTT | CASTLRSGAEAFF
NA | TRBJ1-3 | TRBV5-4 | NA | TGTGCCAGCAGCTTGGCCGCAGGTCCAAACACCATATATTTT | CASSLAAGPNTIYF
NA | TRBJ2-5 | TRBV30 | NA | TGTGCCTGGAATGAAGTGGCGGATAACTTCCAAGAGACCCAGTACTTC | CAWNEVADNFQETQYF
NA | TRBJ2-7 | TRBV9 | NA | TGTGCCAGCAGCTTCCTGGCGGGTGGCTACGAGCAGTACTTC | CASSFLAGGYEQYF
NA | TRBJ1-2 | TRBV9 | NA | TGTGCCAGCAGCTTAATGGGGAGTGATGGCTACACCTTC | CASSLMGSDGYTF
NA | TRBJ1-5 | TRBV6-5 | NA | TGTGCCAGCAGTTACGTAAGCCCTAATCAGCCCCAGCATTTT | CASSYVSPNQPQHF
TRBD1 | TRBJ1-1 | TRBV28 | NA | TGTGCCAGCTGGGGGCCAGGGGGAACTGAAGCTTTCTTT | CASWGPGGTEAFF
NA | TRBJ2-7 | TRBV2 | NA | TGTGCCAGCAGTGAAGGGGTAGACTACGAGCAGTACTTC | CASSEGVDYEQYF
NA | TRBJ2-1 | TRBV30 | NA | TGTGCCTGGACTTTACAGGGTCCGCGCAATGAGCAGTTCTTC | CAWTLQGPRNEQFF
NA | TRBJ1-5 | TRBV5-1 | NA | TGCGCCAGCAAGTTACTGACCCAGGATACCCACAAGAGCAATCAGCCCCAGCATTTT | CASKLLTQDTHKSNQPQHF
NA | TRBJ2-5 | TRBV11-2 | few | TGTGCCAGCAGCTTAGGAGAGACCCAGTACTTC | CASSLGETQYF
NA | TRBJ2-3 | TRBV5-1 | NA | TGCGCCAGCAGCTTGGAAGGGAAAGCAGATACGCAGTATTTT | CASSLEGKADTQYF
NA | TRBJ2-2 | TRBV5-1 | NA | TGCGCCAGCCGAGGGCCATCCCCCGGTCGCACCGGGGAGCTGTTTTTT | CASRGPSPGRTGELFF
NA | TRBJ1-1 | TRBV6-5 | NA | TGTGCCAGCAGTTACTATGGGTACACTGAAGCTTTCTTT | CASSYYGYTEAFF
NA | TRBJ2-2 | TRBV29-1 | few | TGCAGCGTTGAGCCGAACACCGGGGAGCTGTTTTTT | CSVEPNTGELFF
TRBD1 | TRBJ2-5 | TRBV27 | NA | TGTGCCAGCAGTTTTACAGGGGCGAGAGAGACCCAGTACTTC | CASSFTGARETQYF
NA | TRBJ1-1 | TRBV28 | NA | TGTGCCAGCAACGAAAGTCGGGCTCCGATGAACACTGAAGCTTTCTTT | CASNESRAPMNTEAFF
NA | TRBJ1-2 | TRBV9 | NA | TGTGCCAGCAGCGTAGACCAGGGCAACTATGGCTACACCTTC | CASSVDQGNYGYTF
TRBD2 | TRBJ2-7 | TRBV2 | NA | TGTGCCAGCAGTCGCGGGAGGGGGCAGTACTTC | CASSRGRGQYF
TRBD2 | TRBJ2-2 | TRBV19 | few | TGTGCCAGTAGTATAGTAAGGGGAGGGAGCACCGGGGAGCTGTTTTTT | CASSIVRGGSTGELFF
NA | TRBJ1-5 | TRBV6-1 | many | TGTGCCAGCAGTGAGGGAAGTATTGACGATCAGCCCCAGCATTTT | CASSEGSIDDQPQHF
NA | TRBJ1-1 | TRBV5-8 | NA | TGTGCCAGCAGCCGGGGGAGGAACACTGAAGCTTTCTTT | CASSRGRNTEAFF
NA | TRBJ2-2 | TRBV30 | NA | TGTGCCTGGAGTGGGGTAGGCGAGCAGGAGCTGTTTTTT | CAWSGVGEQELFF